A selection of T cell receptor beta chains follows, all from one sample in a study of cytomegalovirus exposure and HLA in healthy donors. Repertoires were generated with immunoSEQ multiplex PCR, while TCRdb's copy carries only in-frame clones and drops some. This table has approximately 300,000 clones, about four fifths appearing once. The specimen was PBMCs. The receptors here all came from a girl aged 2-9 years in good health and CMV-seronegative. Both conserved end residues are part of each CDR3.

J | V | CDR3
TRBJ1-2 | TRBV4-1 | CASSQSWDRDYGYTF
TRBJ2-3 | TRBV28 | CASSFHPLSTSPTDTQYF
TRBJ2-7 | TRBV18 | CASSPLGLSETYEQYF
TRBJ2-1 | TRBV29-1 | CSVDLAGDYRQFF
TRBJ2-7 | TRBV28 | CASSSWNTGKGYEQYF
TRBJ1-6 | TRBV27 | CASSPGNLYSPLHF
TRBJ2-7 | TRBV10-3 | CAITRDTSYEQYF
TRBJ1-2 | TRBV6-6 | CASRSGRTPYGYTF
TRBJ1-2 | TRBV6-6 | CASKESENYGYTF
TRBJ1-2 | TRBV6-5 | CASSLGQNLYGYTF
TRBJ2-4 | TRBV5-4 | CASSSRRTSGSSGVQYF
TRBJ2-5 | TRBV14 | CASSPPGQPLGDQYF
TRBJ1-5 | TRBV7-9 | CASSLGVPGSNQPQHF
TRBJ2-3 | TRBV10-3 | CAISRTSGSGRTDTQYF
TRBJ2-3 | TRBV28 | CASSSRTLSSGHSTDTQYF
TRBJ2-7 | TRBV5-1 | CASSQGRGGFRSYEQYF
TRBJ2-7 | TRBV5-1 | CASSWRTTGEKLYEQYF
TRBJ1-1 | TRBV5-1 | CASIRGPPNTEAFF
TRBJ2-5 | TRBV6-6 | CASSSVWSPQETQYF
TRBJ2-3 | TRBV25-1 | CASSESVDTQYF
TRBJ1-6 | TRBV6-5 | CASSFRGNAYNSPLHF
TRBJ1-4 | TRBV19 | CASSTGQMNEKLFF
TRBJ1-3 | TRBV6-1 | CASSENLRLRPGNTIYF
TRBJ2-7 | TRBV6-1 | CASSERGVDEQYF
TRBJ2-3 | TRBV4-1 | CASSQPEGRGTDTQYF
TRBJ1-2 | TRBV6-1 | CASRHPGGGYGYTF
TRBJ2-7 | TRBV2 | CARGQDQRTYEQYF
TRBJ2-1 | TRBV6-5 | CASRPWRGTWNEQFF
TRBJ2-7 | TRBV27 | CASSHRGGNGAEQYF
TRBJ1-2 | TRBV9 | CASSVGGGGYTF
TRBJ2-1 | TRBV5-5 | CASTRTGRAGDEQFF
TRBJ1-6 | TRBV5-6 | CASSLGTPTLHF
TRBJ2-7 | TRBV11-2 | CASSRPTGTVAYEQYF
TRBJ2-1 | TRBV14 | CASIPSGGGEQFF
TRBJ1-1 | TRBV6-5 | CASKGVGTARDEAFF
TRBJ1-2 | TRBV9 | CASSVDGQGSYGYTF
TRBJ1-2 | TRBV18 | CASSPRGDRGHGYTF
TRBJ2-5 | TRBV27 | CASSLFGGLAAQSQYF
TRBJ1-4 | TRBV30 | CAWSRDRATNEKLFF
TRBJ2-7 | TRBV7-2 | CASSLAGYRGLNYEQYF
TRBJ2-3 | TRBV28 | CASSLGLNTDTQYF
TRBJ2-7 | TRBV9 | CASSELQGAQYEQYF
TRBJ1-2 | TRBV30 | CAWTLTGGGAYNYGYTF
TRBJ1-1 | TRBV7-2 | CASSFRQGMNTEAFF
TRBJ2-1 | TRBV9 | CASRSSVDNEQFF
TRBJ1-5 | TRBV15 | CATRPGLRGNQPQHF
TRBJ2-2 | TRBV4-1 | CASSQGRAFANTGELFF
TRBJ2-7 | TRBV10-3 | CAISPGGLNEQYF
TRBJ2-3 | TRBV15 | CATSTTEDTQYF
TRBJ1-2 | TRBV5-6 | CASSSLWRPQGFYGYTF
TRBJ1-5 | TRBV28 | CASSLWTDLNQPQHF